The 31 T cell receptor beta chains reported below all come from one sample, sequenced in a study of T cells after yellow fever vaccination. TCRdb re-called the 5' RACE reads through MiXCR, storing one row per CDR3 protein. Among about 260,000 distinct CDR3 sequences listed, about an eighth were seen once. Specimen: CD4+ T cells sorted from PBMCs, collected 45 days after the yellow fever booster vaccination. All receptors derive from a man younger than 40 who received the YFV17D yellow fever vaccine.

This clonotype was recorded many times. The V call is TRBV29-1, the J call TRBJ2-1, with D hard to call. The CDR3 spans 13 residues. Germline V gives CDR1 SQVTM, CDR2 ANQGSEA. V lost 0 bases, J lost 5 bases, and 8 bases lay in between. The CDR3 DNA reads TGCAGCGTTGAAGACAACACCCACAATGAGCAGTTCTTC. Amino acid sequence: CSVEDNTHNEQFF.

This clonotype has a count of ten or more. V gene TRBV20-1 combines with J gene TRBJ2-5, with D uncertain. V dropped 3 bases and J dropped 2 bases, with 4 bases sitting between them. This CDR3 is 11 amino acids long. Germline-derived CDR1 and CDR2 are DFQATT and SNEGSKA (reference sequence). CDR3 in amino acids: CSARAQETQYF. As DNA, the CDR3 is TGCAGTGCTAGGGCACAAGAGACCCAGTACTTC.

The sample holds many counts of this clonotype. The chain is built from TRBV12-3 or TRBV12-4 and TRBJ2-3; D unresolved. Trimming pared 1 base from V and 0 bases from J, leaving 5 bases between. CDR3 length equals 14 residues. CDR3 nucleotides: TGTGCCAGCAGTTTAGGGTCTAGCACAGATACGCAGTATTTT. It specifies CASSLGSSTDTQYF.

In its sample, this clonotype was seen a few times. This sequence joins TRBV4-2 and TRBJ2-3; 14 bases are shared with TRBD2. The CDR3 runs 17 residues. The germline V gene encodes CDR1 LGHNA and CDR2 YNFKEQ. Germline trimming cut 3 bases from V and 2 bases from J; bases unmatched to any gene: 4. This CDR3 reads CASSQTSGRAVTDTQYF. The CDR3 bases are TGTGCCAGCAGCCAGACTAGCGGGAGGGCCGTCACAGATACGCAGTATTTT.

In this sample, this clonotype turned up a few times. The genes are TRBV3-1 and TRBJ1-3; D not certain. The CDR3 extends over 16 amino acids. Trimming left V 1 base short and J 0 bases short, with 10 bases between. From germline, CDR1 is LGHDT and CDR2 YNNKEL (reference sequence). The CDR3 protein is CASSQAARTSGNTIYF. The CDR3 coding sequence is TGTGCCAGCAGCCAAGCGGCACGGACCTCTGGAAACACCATATATTTT.

Comment on this clonotype: An end of the junction differs from the germline gene, which may be a read error. The V call is TRBV6-6, the J call TRBJ2-5; no firm D call. The germline gives CDR1 MNHNY, CDR2 SVGAGI (reference sequence). The CDR3 is made up of 13 amino acids. The CDR3 protein is CVSSYLSGETQYF. In DNA, the CDR3 is TGTGTCAGCAGTTACCTGTCGGGAGAGACCCAGTACTTC.

The genes are TRBV27 and TRBJ1-2; the D is unclear. V gave up 8 bases and J gave up 0 bases, with 10 bases separating them. This CDR3 comprises 13 residues. The V gene's germline CDR1 is MNHEY and CDR2 SMNVEV (reference sequence). The CDR3 DNA reads as TGTGCCAGCCCCCCAAATTCTAACTATGGCTACACCTTC. Translating it yields CASPPNSNYGYTF.

The chain uses TRBV10-3 and TRBJ2-1; 13 bases match TRBD2. The V segment lost 11 bases and the J segment 7 bases; nucleotides outside the gene matches: 11. The V gene's germline CDR1 is ENHRY and CDR2 SYGVKD. CDR3 length equals 15 residues. The CDR3 DNA follows: TGTGCCGCTACAACTAGCGGGAGGGCCAGGAATGAGCAGTTCTTC. As protein: CAATTSGRARNEQFF.

This clonotype has just a few counts. This chain joins TRBV7-2 and TRBJ2-7; 9 bases match TRBD2. The trim removed 0 bases at V and 7 bases at J, leaving 10 bases unmatched. Per the germline V gene, CDR1 is SGHTA and CDR2 is FQGNSA. The CDR3 runs 16 residues. In nucleotides, the CDR3 is TGTGCCAGCAGCTTAGCAAGTTTAGCGGGAGCAAGAGAGCAGTACTTC. As protein: CASSLASLAGAREQYF.

The chain combines TRBV5-1 with TRBJ2-1; 11 bases agree with TRBD1. Germline V CDR1 and CDR2: SGHRS, YFSETQ. V lost 2 bases to trimming and J lost 10 bases; unmatched junction nucleotides: 14. The CDR3 has 17 amino acids. CDR3 amino acids: CASSFISPDRGRYEQFF. CDR3 bases: TGCGCCAGCAGCTTTATCTCCCCGGACAGGGGGCGATACGAGCAGTTCTTC.

In this sample, this clonotype turned up a few times. The chain carries TRBV5-1 and TRBJ2-3; TRBD1 matches at 10 bases. Unmatched junction bases numbered 6, after V lost 10 bases and J lost 4 bases. Per germline, CDR1 SGHRS and CDR2 YFSETQ. CDR3 length: 13 residues. In DNA form, the CDR3 reads TGCGCCTCCCGGACAGGGGGTCCAGATACGCAGTATTTT. It yields the protein CASRTGGPDTQYF.

The table lists this clonotype with a count of one. The CDR3 protein is CSARDRTGLSGANVLTF. The CDR3 DNA reads TGCAGTGCTAGAGACCGGACAGGGCTCTCTGGGGCCAACGTCCTGACTTTC. The V call is TRBV20-1, the J call TRBJ2-6; the match to TRBD1 covers 8 bases. J gave up 0 bases and V 0 bases, and 4 bases lay outside the gene matches. The germline V gene has CDR1 DFQATT and CDR2 SNEGSKA (reference sequence). The CDR3 is 17 residues long.

This clonotype was observed a few times. V and J are TRBV5-1 and TRBJ2-1; possible D gene TRBD2, 5 bases. Germline CDR1 SGHRS, CDR2 YFSETQ. The V end was cut by 4 bases, the J end by 0 bases, with 14 bases between. This CDR3 is built from 16 residues. The CDR3 loop reads CASSTRPGSSYNEQFF. The DNA of the CDR3 is TGCGCCAGCAGCACCAGACCGGGGAGCTCCTACAATGAGCAGTTCTTC.

CDR3 in amino acids: CASSFSSGEDTQYF. The CDR3 coding sequence is TGCGCCAGCAGCTTCAGCTCGGGTGAAGATACGCAGTATTTT. V gene TRBV5-1 combines with J gene TRBJ2-3; D is undetermined. The germline gives CDR1 SGHRS, CDR2 YFSETQ. There are 14 residues in the CDR3. With 2 bases removed from V and 5 bases from J, the gap between germline ends came to 12 bases. The full variable domain, with the rest looked up from reference TRBV5-1 and TRBJ2-3, is KAGVTQTPRYLIKTRGQQVTLSCSPISGHRSVSWYQQTPGQGLQFLFEYFSETQRNKGNFPGRFSGRQFSNSRSEMNVSTLELGDSALYLCASSFSSGEDTQYFGPGTRLTVL.

This chain links TRBV20-1 with TRBJ2-3; D may be TRBD2 (5 bases). Germline assignment: CDR1 DFQATT and CDR2 SNEGSKA (reference sequence). The CDR3 runs 12 residues. Trimming left V 6 bases short and J 7 bases short, with 14 bases between. DNA for the CDR3: TGCAGTGCCACCCTCGGGATAAATACGCAGTATTTT. This encodes CSATLGINTQYF.

The table lists this clonotype with a few counts. The chain has TRBV28 and TRBJ2-7; no firm D call. Trimming cost V 5 bases and J 6 bases, with 23 bases left between them. The germline gives CDR1 MDHEN, CDR2 SYDVKM. This CDR3 has 16 residues. The CDR3 DNA follows: TGTGCCAGCAGTCCCTCTGGGCGGCCTAACCGCCCCGAGCAGTACTTC. This codes for CASSPSGRPNRPEQYF.

The chain combines TRBV18 with TRBJ2-7, with 11 positions matching TRBD1. The germline V gene has CDR1 KGHSH and CDR2 LQKENI. V was pared by 1 base and J by 6 bases, with 8 bases of the junction left unmatched. The CDR3 totals 16 residues. This CDR3 reads CASSPLSRTGGAEQYF. CDR3 nucleotides: TGTGCCAGCTCACCACTCTCCAGGACAGGGGGCGCCGAGCAGTACTTC.

V is TRBV5-5 and J is TRBJ2-5; D perhaps matches TRBD1 (6 bases). CDR1 is SGHKS, CDR2 YYEKEE, per germline (reference sequence). V lost 3 bases and J 4 bases, leaving 10 bases between the germline ends. The CDR3 length is 13 residues. The CDR3 spells CASSYAGVETQYF. The CDR3 DNA reads as TGTGCCAGCAGCTATGCAGGGGTAGAGACCCAGTACTTC. Combining the CDR3 with reference TRBV5-5 and TRBJ2-5 gives the whole variable domain DAGVTQSPTHLIKTRGQQVTLRCSPISGHKSVSWYQQVLGQGPQFIFQYYEKEERGRGNFPDRFSARQFPNYSSELNVNALLLGDSALYLCASSYAGVETQYFGPGTRLLVL.

This sequence joins TRBV7-8 and TRBJ2-7, with D possibly matching TRBD1 (7 bases). The CDR3 is made up of 17 amino acids. CDR1 SGHVS and CDR2 FQNEAQ come from the germline V gene. The V and J ends lost 2 bases and 3 bases respectively, with 20 bases between them. In nucleotides, the CDR3 is TGTGCCAGCAGCTTATCTAGGGGGCAGGGAGGCCTCTACGAGCAGTACTTC. Translated: CASSLSRGQGGLYEQYF.

This clonotype has a count of ten or more. The V and J genes are TRBV18 and TRBJ2-1; TRBD2 matches 8 bases. The CDR3 extends over 15 amino acids. V was clipped by 6 bases and J by 4 bases; unmatched bases: 8. The germline gives CDR1 KGHSH, CDR2 LQKENI. CDR3 nucleotides: TGTGCCAGCTCCGCTCTAGCGGGCCTTTACAATGAGCAGTTCTTC. Translating it yields CASSALAGLYNEQFF.

The rearrangement links TRBV7-8 to TRBJ2-1; 7 bases match TRBD1. V lost 5 bases and J lost 5; bases outside the gene matches: 15. The CDR3 has 17 amino acids. Germline CDR1 reads SGHVS; CDR2 reads FQNEAQ. The CDR3 sequence is CASSARGSGQTDNEQFF. CDR3 coding DNA: TGTGCCAGCAGCGCCAGGGGATCGGGACAGACCGACAATGAGCAGTTCTTC.

The V call is TRBV7-9, the J call TRBJ2-3; the D is unclear. CDR1 is SEHNR, CDR2 FQNEAQ, per germline (reference sequence). V was clipped by 5 bases and J by 5 bases, with 23 bases between them. This CDR3 is 17 amino acids long. The DNA for the CDR3 is TGTGCCAGCAGCCCCTCAAAGGGCGGTACTGAGATAGATACGCAGTATTTT. Translated, it gives CASSPSKGGTEIDTQYF.

CDR3 loop: CASSQMGGRIPYEQYF. The CDR3 region has the DNA TGTGCCAGCAGCCAAATGGGGGGACGCATTCCCTACGAGCAGTACTTC. The V gene is TRBV7-8, the J gene TRBJ2-7, with TRBD2 as a possible D gene (6 bases). CDR3 length: 16 amino acids. V was pared by 5 bases and J by 2 bases, with 19 bases between. CDR1 is SGHVS, CDR2 FQNEAQ, per germline.

The gene calls are TRBV4-3 and TRBJ2-5; 8 positions match TRBD2. Germline V gene sequence: CDR1 LGHNA, CDR2 YSLEER. V dropped 1 base and J dropped 7; count of bases not matched to a gene: 11. The CDR3 has 16 amino acids. In DNA form, the CDR3 reads TGCGCCAGCAGCCAAGCCCGGGGGGGAGATTTCGGGACCCAGTACTTC. It translates to CASSQARGGDFGTQYF.

This clonotype was seen at least ten times. The chain employs TRBV7-3 and TRBJ2-1; 8 bases match TRBD2. The length of the CDR3 is 15 residues. V trimming: 4 bases; J trimming: 4 bases; junction bases outside the gene matches: 6. CDR1 is SGHTA and CDR2 is FQGTGA in the germline V gene. As DNA, the CDR3 is TGTGCCAGCAGCTCCGGGGTAGCGGGATACAATGAGCAGTTCTTC. Translated, it gives CASSSGVAGYNEQFF. The full variable domain, in which reference TRBV7-3 and TRBJ2-1 provide the parts outside the CDR3, is GAGVSQTPSNKVTEKGKYVELRCDPISGHTALYWYRQSLGQGPEFLIYFQGTGAADDSGLPNDRFFAVRPEGSVSTLKIQRTERGDSAVYLCASSSGVAGYNEQFFGPGTRLTVL.

The chain has TRBV5-1 and TRBJ1-2; no definite D call. Trimming stripped 3 bases from V and 14 bases from J, with 26 bases between. The germline CDR1 and CDR2 sequences are SGHRS and YFSETQ. The CDR3 covers 15 residues. CDR3 bases: TGCGCCAGCAGCTGGGGTAGACGGACGACTATGGCTACAACCTTC. Residues: CASSWGRRTTMATTF.

This clonotype was detected only a few times. The chain recombines TRBV3-1 with TRBJ2-2, with D possibly being TRBD2 (7 bases). The CDR3 runs 13 residues. V was trimmed by 8 bases and J by 8 bases, leaving 15 bases between them. Germline values: CDR1 LGHDT, CDR2 YNNKEL (reference sequence). CDR3 loop: CASSRGARGELFF. CDR3 bases: TGTGCCAGCTCTCGGGGGGCGCGTGGGGAGCTGTTTTTT.

This chain uses TRBV6-1 with TRBJ2-7, with 11 bases identical to TRBD2. CDR3 length: 16 residues. CDR1 and CDR2 from the germline V gene are MNHNS and SASEGT. After removal of 6 bases from V and 5 bases from J, the junction contained 12 bases not matched to a gene. In nucleotides, the CDR3 is TGTGCCAGCAGGTCCCTCCCAACTAGCGGGAGCGACGAGCAGTACTTC. This gives the protein CASRSLPTSGSDEQYF.

This clonotype was counted a few times. The chain links TRBV20-1 to TRBJ2-7; maybe TRBD2 (6 bases). This CDR3 is built from 12 residues. The germline CDR1 and CDR2 sequences are DFQATT and SNEGSKA (reference sequence). Between the trimmed V and J ends, which lost 3 bases and 3 bases, there was a span of 9 bases. CDR3 nucleotides: TGCAGTGCTAGCGAGCGGGTCTACGAGCAGTACTTC. Amino acids: CSASERVYEQYF.

This clonotype was seen only a few times. V gene TRBV27 combines with J gene TRBJ2-4, with a tentative D call TRBD1 (5 bases). Germline assignment: CDR1 MNHEY and CDR2 SMNVEV (reference sequence). The V end lost 4 bases, the J end lost 1 base, and 11 bases lay between the germline ends. This CDR3 region has 15 residues. The CDR3 loop reads CASSSRTPAKNIQYF. As DNA, the CDR3 is TGTGCCAGCAGTTCTCGGACACCCGCCAAAAACATTCAGTACTTC.

The rearrangement links TRBV5-6 to TRBJ2-7; TRBD2 matches at 13 bases. The trim removed 4 bases at V and 0 bases at J, leaving 10 bases unmatched. The CDR3 sequence is 18 residues long. CDR1 and CDR2 (germline): SGHDT, YYEEEE. The CDR3 region is CASSGLTSGRTVSYEQYF. Written as DNA, the CDR3 is TGTGCCAGCAGCGGACTGACTAGCGGGAGGACCGTCTCCTACGAGCAGTACTTC.